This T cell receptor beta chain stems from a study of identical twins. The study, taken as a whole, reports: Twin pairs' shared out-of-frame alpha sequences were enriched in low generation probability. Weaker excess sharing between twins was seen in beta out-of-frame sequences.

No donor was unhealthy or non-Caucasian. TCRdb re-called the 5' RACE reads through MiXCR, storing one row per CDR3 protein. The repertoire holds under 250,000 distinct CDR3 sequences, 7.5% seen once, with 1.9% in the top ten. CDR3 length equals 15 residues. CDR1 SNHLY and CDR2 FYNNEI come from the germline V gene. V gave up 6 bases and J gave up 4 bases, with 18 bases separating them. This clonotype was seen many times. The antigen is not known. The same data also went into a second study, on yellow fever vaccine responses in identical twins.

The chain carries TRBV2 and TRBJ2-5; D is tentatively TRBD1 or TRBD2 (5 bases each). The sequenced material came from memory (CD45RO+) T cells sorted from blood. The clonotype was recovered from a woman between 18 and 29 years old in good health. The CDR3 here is CASRTGANPRETQYF. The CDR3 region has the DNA TGTGCCAGCAGGACCGGGGCTAACCCTAGAGAGACCCAGTACTTC.